The entry below describes one T cell receptor (beta chain). This clonotype turned up a few times. Its antigen remains undetermined. Qualities for individual bases were not recorded, and no much larger clone is one base off. The data originate from a study of blood T cells in healthy people across ages (dated by TCRdb to about 2015). With respect to the entire study: Template switching captured roughly one uniquely barcoded TCR beta cDNA molecule per two T cells in model experiments. The donors were divided into four age groups: young (average 16 years), middle-aged (approximately 39), aged (roughly 60) and long-lived (about 90). Donors of different ages were randomly distributed across sequencing lanes to avoid experimental bias. Two additional independent replicas of 1 million unique cDNA reads from the same blood draw were analyzed for two donors (one aged 18 to 29 and one aged 80 or older). Using deep sequencing normalized with unique cDNA molecular identifiers, the study measured how TCR beta repertoire diversity changes with age. Overall study results and their limits: Donor CMV infection status was unknown, potentially confounding age-related changes in expanded clonotypes. As age increased, observed TCR beta diversity per million T cells dropped in a roughly linear way, and a significant reduction was already evident by age 40. Estimates of total diversity from one million sequenced T cells were regarded as lower bounds and underestimates. Compared with the aged group, more naive CD4+ T cells, fewer expanded clones and increased TCR diversity were shown by the long-lived group, suggesting age selection. Since profiling was done on bulk unsorted PBMCs, naive and antigen-experienced compartments could not be conclusively compared. A strong correlation was found between observed TCR beta diversity and the percentage of naive T cells measured by flow cytometry.

The V and J ends are trimmed by 2 bases and 1 base, leaving 10 bases between them. Taken from the germline V gene, the CDR1 and CDR2 loops are MNHEY and SVGEGT. There are 15 amino acids in the CDR3, from cysteine to phenylalanine inclusive. This entry keeps only the CDR3 DNA: 45 bases, framed from base 1. Preparation of the library involved 5' RACE. The reads were generated on an Illumina HiSeq 2500. A second about 7 to 11 cycle PCR used a sample-barcoded 5' primer and a J-beta primer mix. Each TCR beta cDNA molecule received a unique molecular identifier from a template-switch 5' adaptor carrying 12 random nucleotides. Each sample yielded at least 2.5 million CDR3-containing paired-end reads. All of the RNA was converted into first-strand cDNA using the Mint cDNA synthesis kit, with a TRBC-specific oligonucleotide serving as the primer. Following uracil-DNA glycosylase treatment, a first 18-cycle PCR with universal primers M1SS and BC2_uni_R was performed on all cDNA. As for the authors' bioinformatics: Each sample was normalized by randomly selecting 1 million high-quality reads, each carrying a distinct molecular identifier. Instead of being binned into consensus sequences, reads that shared molecular identifiers were thrown out. MiTCR, run with a Q25 quality threshold and the strictest error-elimination algorithm, handled CDR3 identification, clonotype clustering and error correction. A nonparametric unseen species model with Euler transformation was used to estimate lower-bound total TCR beta diversity. The public reads were reprocessed in TCRdb via fastp at Q25 and MiXCR, keeping in-frame beta chains. One record per CDR3 amino acid sequence lists the most common genes and DNA. The V and J calls come from TCRdb's annotation, not from the publication. The table for this sample lists approximately 800,000 distinct CDR3 sequences; 30% to 45% of them were counted only once. 13% of the sample lies in the top ten.

Donors were 35 to 40 systemically healthy Caucasian individuals from Russia aged roughly 6 to 100 years. Around 10 milliliters of peripheral blood were collected from each donor into EDTA-treated Vacutainer tubes. PBMCs were isolated by Ficoll-Paque density-gradient centrifugation, with at least 7 million obtained per sample. Trizol reagent was used to extract total RNA from the PBMCs, yielding at least 5 micrograms per sample. Naive CD45RAhigh/CD27high T cell percentages were measured by flow cytometry on a PBMC aliquot from every donor. Sequenced sample: blood. This sequence uses TRBV6-2 or TRBV6-3 and TRBJ2-3; the D gene lacks a confident call. The clonotype originates from a man between 18 and 29 years old in good health. At the DNA level, the sequence is TGTGCCAGCAGTTACGGTTGGACCGGCACAGATACGCAGTATTTT. The resulting protein is CASSYGWTGTDTQYF.